The 15 T cell receptor beta chains listed next were all sequenced from one sample in a study of blood T cell repertoires in COVID-19. Some clones are missing from TCRdb's copy, which holds only in-frame ones; the method was immunoSEQ multiplex PCR. The sample shows 84,000 or so clones, 80% of them seen only once. The sequenced sample was peripheral blood. These receptors were obtained from a woman aged 40 to 50 with active or convalescent COVID-19.

The chain couples TRBV18 to TRBJ1-1; a possible D gene is TRBD1 (5 bases). V shed 1 base and J shed 2 bases, with 14 bases lying between them. The CDR3 spans 16 residues. Germline CDR1 and CDR2: KGHSH and LQKENI. The CDR3 loop is CASSPLSGMGNTEAFF. The CDR3 nucleotides read TGTGCCAGCTCACCACTATCAGGGATGGGTAACACTGAAGCTTTCTTT.

V gene TRBV27 combines with J gene TRBJ2-7, with 10 bases aligning to TRBD2. The germline V gene encodes CDR1 MNHEY and CDR2 SMNVEV (reference sequence). The length of the CDR3 is 14 residues. V trimming: 3 bases; J trimming: 4 bases; junction bases outside the gene matches: 3. In nucleotides, the CDR3 is TGTGCCAGCAGTTTCCCGACTAGCGGGTACGAGCAGTACTTC. Protein product: CASSFPTSGYEQYF.

The chain has TRBV7-2 and TRBJ1-2, with 7 bases matching TRBD1. V was pared by 5 bases and J by 3 bases, with 3 bases of the junction left unmatched. This CDR3 comprises 13 residues. CDR1 SGHTA and CDR2 FQGNSA come from the germline V gene. CDR3 sequence: CASSRDSYYGYTF. In nucleotides, the CDR3 is TGTGCCAGCAGCAGGGACAGTTACTATGGCTACACCTTC.

This clone was seen a few times. The V call is TRBV3-1 (or the pseudogene TRBV3-2), the J call TRBJ2-5, with 10 nucleotides matching TRBD2. CDR1 and CDR2 from the germline V gene are LGHDT and YNNKEL (reference sequence). The trim removed 1 base at V and 9 bases at J, leaving 5 bases unmatched. The CDR3 totals 14 residues. The CDR3 DNA follows: TGTGCCAGCAGCCAAGCCCTAGCGGGGGTGGCCCAGTACTTC. This translates into CASSQALAGVAQYF.

J is TRBJ1-5 and V is TRBV28; a possible D gene is TRBD1 (6 bases). The CDR3 loop spans 17 amino acids. Germline V lookup: CDR1 MDHEN, CDR2 SYDVKM. V was pared by 2 bases and J by 0 bases, with 14 bases between. The CDR3 loop reads CASSLEAGEYSNQPQHF. The CDR3 nucleotides read TGTGCCAGCAGTTTAGAGGCAGGGGAATATAGCAATCAGCCCCAGCATTTT.

The V call is TRBV14, the J call TRBJ1-6; D gene unclear. The CDR3 is 15 residues long. The germline V gene encodes CDR1 SGHDN and CDR2 FVKESK. Trimming stripped 4 bases from V and 6 bases from J, with 13 bases between. The CDR3 bases are TGTGCCAGCAGCCTCCTAACTCTCGGTAATTCACCCCTCCACTTT. Protein: CASSLLTLGNSPLHF.

The V gene is TRBV6-2 or TRBV6-3, the J gene TRBJ2-7; maybe TRBD1 (6 bases). This CDR3 region has 15 residues. Trimming shortened V by 3 bases and J by 2 bases, and 14 bases separated the two germline ends. Germline lookup yields CDR1 MNHEY and CDR2 SVGEGT. The CDR3 DNA reads TGTGCCAGCAGTTATGGGACACCCCATACCTACGAGCAGTACTTC. Its translation is CASSYGTPHTYEQYF.

The rearrangement joins TRBV19 to TRBJ1-3; D gene unclear. V was trimmed by 6 bases and J by 1 base, leaving 4 bases between them. Germline V gives CDR1 LNHDA, CDR2 SQIVND (reference sequence). The CDR3 sequence is 12 residues long. In DNA form, the CDR3 reads TGTGCCAGTAGCTTTTCTGGAAACACCATATATTTT. Its translation is CASSFSGNTIYF.

The chain recombines TRBV5-6 with TRBJ2-1, with TRBD2 matching 10 bases. Germline V gene lookup returns CDR1 SGHDT and CDR2 YYEEEE. This CDR3 comprises 16 residues. The J segment lost 3 bases and the V segment lost 4 bases, leaving 7 bases of the junction unmatched. The CDR3 bases are TGTGCCAGCAGCCTCCGCAGGACTAGCGGCTACAATGAGCAGTTCTTC. Translating it yields CASSLRRTSGYNEQFF.

The chain combines TRBV25-1 with TRBJ1-3, with unresolved D. The CDR3 sequence is 17 residues long. Germline CDR1 and CDR2: MGHDK and SYGVNS. V was trimmed by 1 base and J by 2 bases, leaving 15 bases between them. DNA for the CDR3: TGTGCCAGCAGTGAATGGAGAGGCAGCCCACCTGGAAACACCATATATTTT. This codes for CASSEWRGSPPGNTIYF.

V is TRBV19 and J is TRBJ1-5; 9 bases map to TRBD1. Germline CDR1 reads LNHDA; CDR2 reads SQIVND (reference sequence). The V gene end was trimmed by 6 bases and the J gene end by 10 bases; junction bases not matched to a gene: 4. The CDR3 is 12 amino acids. CDR3 loop: CASRGQGEPQHF. CDR3 nucleotide sequence: TGTGCCAGTAGGGGACAGGGCGAACCCCAGCATTTT.

The J gene is TRBJ2-1, the V gene TRBV10-3; D gene ambiguous. The V gene's germline CDR1 is ENHRY and CDR2 SYGVKD. Between the trimmed V and J ends, which lost 5 bases and 10 bases, there was a span of 12 bases. The CDR3 has 12 amino acids. The CDR3: CAISPGAGEQFF. DNA for the CDR3: TGTGCCATCAGTCCGGGTGCCGGCGAGCAGTTCTTC.

This clone was picked up a small number of times. The rearrangement joins TRBV10-2 to TRBJ1-3; 8 bases agree with TRBD1. J was trimmed by 0 bases and V by 3 bases; bases with no gene match: 1. The CDR3 has 15 amino acids. Germline V CDR1 and CDR2: WSHSY, SAAADI. CDR3 sequence (DNA): TGCGCCAGCAGTGACGACAGGGGCTCTGGAAACACCATATATTTT. It codes for CASSDDRGSGNTIYF.

The V call is TRBV28, the J call TRBJ2-5, with D maybe TRBD2 (5 bases). The V end was cut by 7 bases, the J end by 5 bases, with 23 bases between. The CDR3 is 16 residues long. CDR1 is MDHEN, CDR2 SYDVKM, per germline. The CDR3 spells CASTPVEGLERETQYF. CDR3 DNA: TGTGCCAGCACCCCAGTAGAGGGTCTGGAACGGGAGACCCAGTACTTC.

This chain uses TRBV28 with TRBJ2-3; unclear D gene. This CDR3 comprises 14 residues. The germline V and J ends were trimmed by 6 bases and 5 bases, with 15 bases remaining between them. Germline V gene sequence: CDR1 MDHEN, CDR2 SYDVKM. CDR3 protein: CASRTPLGGDTQYF. The DNA of the CDR3 is TGTGCCAGCAGAACCCCCCTCGGTGGAGATACGCAGTATTTT.